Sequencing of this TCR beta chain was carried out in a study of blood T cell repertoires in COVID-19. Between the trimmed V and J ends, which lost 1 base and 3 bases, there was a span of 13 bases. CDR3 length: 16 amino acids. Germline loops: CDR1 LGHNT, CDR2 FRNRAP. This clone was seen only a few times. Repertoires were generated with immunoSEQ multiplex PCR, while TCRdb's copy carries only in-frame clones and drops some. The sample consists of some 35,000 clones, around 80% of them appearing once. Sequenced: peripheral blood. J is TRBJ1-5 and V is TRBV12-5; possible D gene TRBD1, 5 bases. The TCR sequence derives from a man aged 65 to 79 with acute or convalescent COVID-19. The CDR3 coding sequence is TGTGCTAGTGGTTTGGGGAACGCAGGGAACAATCAGCCCCAGCATTTT. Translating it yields CASGLGNAGNNQPQHF.